The 30 T cell receptor beta chains listed next were all sequenced from one sample in a study of lymphopenia after photon versus proton radiotherapy. TCRdb's copy holds only in-frame clones and misses some; the assay was immunoSEQ multiplex PCR. This table has 75,000 to 90,000 clones, 80% to 90% appearing once. Sequenced here: peripheral blood, sampled from a patient treated with proton-based radiotherapy. Receptors were obtained from a man aged 55 to 70 with pancreatic cancer.

The chain carries TRBV11-3 and TRBJ2-7; TRBD1 or TRBD2 may be the D gene (6 bases each). The V gene's germline CDR1 is SGHNT and CDR2 YENEEA. The CDR3 sequence is 13 residues long. Trimming shortened V by 6 bases and J by 0 bases, and 9 bases separated the two germline ends. In DNA form, the CDR3 reads TGTGCCAGCAGACGGGGGCCCTCCTACGAGCAGTACTTC. Its translation: CASRRGPSYEQYF.

The chain combines TRBV7-6 with TRBJ2-5, with 11 positions matching TRBD2. The CDR3 is 17 amino acids. CDR1 SGHVS and CDR2 FNYEAQ come from the germline V gene. V lost 5 bases and J lost 1; bases outside the gene matches: 9. In nucleotides, the CDR3 is TGTGCCAGCAGCCCCCCCGGACTAGCGGGCTTCCAAGAGACCCAGTACTTC. Translation gives CASSPPGLAGFQETQYF.

The chain couples TRBV7-2 to TRBJ2-5; D is possibly TRBD1 or TRBD2 (5 bases each). The CDR3 has 14 amino acids. V was shortened by 8 bases and J by 2 bases, with 15 bases between the two germline ends. Germline V CDR1 and CDR2: SGHTA, FQGNSA. As DNA, the CDR3 is TGTGCCAGCGGTGAGGGGCGGGTTCAAGAGACCCAGTACTTC. It encodes CASGEGRVQETQYF.

This clone showed up just a few times. This CDR3 is CASSQGGSLGYTF. CDR3 coding DNA: TGTGCCAGCAGCCAGGGGGGCTCCTTGGGCTACACCTTC. J is TRBJ1-2 and V is TRBV6-5; TRBD1 agrees at 7 bases. V lost 6 bases and J lost 8; bases outside the gene matches: 9. This CDR3 is built from 13 residues. Germline V gene data show CDR1 as MNHEY and CDR2 as SVGAGI.

This chain links TRBV5-1 with TRBJ2-3, with D tentatively TRBD1 or TRBD2 (5 bases each). CDR1 SGHRS and CDR2 YFSETQ come from the germline V gene. The CDR3 spans 14 residues. The V and J ends lost 7 bases and 5 bases respectively, with 17 bases between them. The CDR3 DNA reads as TGCGCCAGCCGCCTGACCCGGGACCAAGATACGCAGTATTTT. It is translated as CASRLTRDQDTQYF.

The chain has TRBV27 and TRBJ2-5; D possibly uses TRBD1 or TRBD2 (5 bases each). V dropped 3 bases and J dropped 5 bases, with 22 bases sitting between them. The V gene's germline CDR1 is MNHEY and CDR2 SMNVEV (reference sequence). The CDR3 contains 17 residues. The CDR3 here is CASSLAGRVEFGETQYF. CDR3 DNA: TGTGCCAGCAGTTTGGCGGGCAGGGTGGAATTCGGGGAGACCCAGTACTTC.

The chain links TRBV7-9 to TRBJ2-2, with D unresolved. V lost 2 bases and J lost 7, with 5 bases in between. This CDR3 is built from 12 residues. In germline, CDR1 is SEHNR, CDR2 FQNEAQ (reference sequence). CDR3 in amino acids: CASSLSYGELFF. The CDR3 bases are TGTGCCAGCAGCTTATCCTACGGGGAGCTGTTTTTT.

The gene calls are TRBV7-9 and TRBJ2-1; D gene unclear. The germline V gene encodes CDR1 SEHNR and CDR2 FQNEAQ (reference sequence). V lost 6 bases to trimming and J lost 0 bases, with 18 bases between them. This CDR3 is built from 17 residues. This chain's CDR3 is CASSPLGRRSSYNEQFF. The CDR3 DNA reads TGTGCCAGCAGTCCCCTCGGACGGAGAAGCTCCTACAATGAGCAGTTCTTC. The full variable domain, with the rest looked up from reference TRBV7-9 and TRBJ2-1, is DTGVSQNPRHKITKRGQNVTFRCDPISEHNRLYWYRQTLGQGPEFLTYFQNEAQLEKSRLLSDRFSAERPKGSFSTLEIQRTEQGDSAMYLCASSPLGRRSSYNEQFFGPGTRLTVL.

The chain links TRBV4-1 to TRBJ2-5, with 14 bases aligning to TRBD2. From germline, CDR1 is MGHRA and CDR2 YSYEKL. The CDR3 sequence is 17 residues long. V lost 4 bases and J lost 4; bases outside the gene matches: 8. CDR3 bases: TGCGCCAGCAGCCCGGGACTAGCGGGAGTCCTGGGAGAGACCCAGTACTTC. It specifies CASSPGLAGVLGETQYF.

V usage is TRBV18 and J usage is TRBJ1-1, with 7 bases aligning to TRBD1. The germline CDR1 and CDR2 sequences are KGHSH and LQKENI. The CDR3 totals 15 residues. The trim removed 3 bases at V and 0 bases at J, leaving 4 bases unmatched. CDR3 sequence: CASSPAGQLNTEAFF. Here the CDR3 DNA reads TGTGCCAGCTCACCCGCGGGACAGTTGAACACTGAAGCTTTCTTT.

This clone was counted only a few times. The chain carries TRBV27 and TRBJ1-3, with 8 bases fitting TRBD1. J was trimmed by 2 bases and V by 5 bases; bases with no gene match: 5. CDR1 and CDR2 (germline): MNHEY, SMNVEV (reference sequence). The CDR3 has 15 residues. The DNA of the CDR3 is TGTGCCAGCAGTCCCACGACAGGGGCTGGAAACACCATATATTTT. As protein: CASSPTTGAGNTIYF.

The chain is built from TRBV27 and TRBJ2-3; D not certain. V lost 3 bases and J 3 bases, leaving 13 bases between the germline ends. The CDR3 has 15 residues. Germline CDR1 is MNHEY and CDR2 is SMNVEV (reference sequence). The CDR3 region has the DNA TGTGCCAGCAGTTTGTTACTCCAAAGGACAGATACGCAGTATTTT. It translates to CASSLLLQRTDTQYF.

The chain recombines TRBV5-1 with TRBJ2-5; D not resolved. CDR3 length: 17 residues. Trimming stripped 4 bases from V and 2 bases from J, with 21 bases between. Per germline, CDR1 SGHRS and CDR2 YFSETQ. DNA for the CDR3: TGCGCCAGCAGCCCTCTACTCCGGGTTAGAGCTCAAGAGACCCAGTACTTC. Its protein product is CASSPLLRVRAQETQYF.

The J gene is TRBJ2-5, the V gene TRBV4-1; D tentatively fits TRBD1 or TRBD2 (5 bases each). This CDR3 region has 15 residues. Germline V gene data show CDR1 as MGHRA and CDR2 as YSYEKL. Trimming pared 0 bases from V and 5 bases from J, leaving 13 bases between. CDR3 DNA: TGCGCCAGCAGCCAAGAAGGGACGCGCGGGGAGACCCAGTACTTC. It codes for CASSQEGTRGETQYF.

V is TRBV7-2 and J is TRBJ1-5; unclear D gene. Trimming left V 4 bases short and J 3 bases short, with 10 bases between. The CDR3 consists of 14 residues. Germline lookup yields CDR1 SGHTA and CDR2 FQGNSA. The CDR3 DNA reads as TGTGCCAGCAGCTCTCAGTGGAACAATCAGCCCCAGCATTTT. It encodes CASSSQWNNQPQHF.

The rearrangement joins TRBV18 to TRBJ2-7; 7 bases are a match to TRBD1. Per germline, CDR1 KGHSH and CDR2 LQKENI. The CDR3 sequence is 15 residues long. V shed 2 bases, J shed 5 bases, and the junction held 9 bases outside the gene matches. The CDR3 sequence: CASSPSGQVSNEQYF. The CDR3 DNA reads TGTGCCAGCTCACCAAGTGGACAGGTGTCGAACGAGCAGTACTTC. Full variable domain (remainder filled in from reference TRBV18 and TRBJ2-7): NAGVMQNPRHLVRRRGQEARLRCSPMKGHSHVYWYRQLPEEGLKFMVYLQKENIIDESGMPKERFSAEFPKEGPSILRIQQVVRGDSAAYFCASSPSGQVSNEQYFGPGTRLTVT.

The rearrangement joins TRBV7-2 to TRBJ2-1; D is undetermined. Trimming removed 4 bases at V and 6 bases at J, with 10 bases between. The CDR3 loop spans 13 amino acids. Germline V CDR1 and CDR2: SGHTA, FQGNSA. The CDR3 loop is CASSSPFGNEQFF. In DNA, the CDR3 is TGTGCCAGCAGCTCACCCTTTGGCAATGAGCAGTTCTTC.

The chain links TRBV27 to TRBJ2-3; D remains ambiguous. Germline lookup yields CDR1 MNHEY and CDR2 SMNVEV (reference sequence). With 6 bases removed from V and 4 bases from J, the gap between germline ends came to 17 bases. The CDR3 consists of 15 residues. CDR3 region: CASSSTLTIADTQYF. CDR3 sequence (DNA): TGTGCCAGCAGCTCGACTCTTACGATAGCAGATACGCAGTATTTT.

The gene calls are TRBV6-1 and TRBJ2-7, with D uncertain. Germline lookup yields CDR1 MNHNS and CDR2 SASEGT. The CDR3 consists of 12 residues. Trimming removed 6 bases at V and 4 bases at J, with 10 bases between. The CDR3 loop is CASSAGPYEQYF. Here the CDR3 DNA reads TGTGCCAGCAGCGCCGGGCCATACGAGCAGTACTTC.

The J gene is TRBJ2-7, the V gene TRBV5-1, with 7 nucleotides matching TRBD1. Trimming cost V 3 bases and J 3 bases; bases outside gene matches: 6. The CDR3 is 14 residues long. Per the germline V gene, CDR1 is SGHRS and CDR2 is YFSETQ. CDR3 protein: CASSYKGANYEQYF. Written as DNA, the CDR3 is TGCGCCAGCAGCTATAAGGGGGCGAACTACGAGCAGTACTTC.

V gene TRBV5-6 combines with J gene TRBJ1-1, with D unresolved. Looked up from germline, CDR1 is SGHDT and CDR2 is YYEEEE. The CDR3 runs 13 residues. V was pared by 4 bases and J by 1 base, with 8 bases between. The CDR3 loop is CASSRRGNTEAFF. The CDR3 DNA reads TGTGCCAGCAGCCGAAGAGGGAACACTGAAGCTTTCTTT. Together with reference TRBV5-6 and TRBJ1-1, the CDR3 gives the full variable domain: DAGVTQSPTHLIKTRGQQVTLRCSPKSGHDTVSWYQQALGQGPQFIFQYYEEEERQRGNFPDRFSGHQFPNYSSELNVNALLLGDSALYLCASSRRGNTEAFFGQGTRLTVV.

The chain links TRBV4-2 to TRBJ2-3, with D maybe TRBD2 (6 bases). The CDR3 totals 13 residues. Trimming pared 3 bases from V and 6 bases from J, leaving 10 bases between. Germline-derived CDR1 and CDR2 are LGHNA and YNFKEQ. The CDR3 spells CASSHQAGDTQYF. The CDR3, as DNA: TGTGCCAGCAGCCATCAGGCGGGGGATACGCAGTATTTT.

The chain joins TRBV28 to TRBJ2-7, with 7 bases matching TRBD1. The germline V gene encodes CDR1 MDHEN and CDR2 SYDVKM. This CDR3 region has 15 residues. The ends lost 5 bases at V and 4 bases at J; junction bases unmatched: 11. The CDR3 sequence: CASSPGDRAEYEQYF. For the CDR3, the DNA is TGTGCCAGCAGTCCGGGCGACAGGGCGGAGTACGAGCAGTACTTC.

About this clone: Other nucleotide sequences from this sample produce the same CDR3. The rearrangement links TRBV9 to TRBJ2-1, with 8 bases that match TRBD2. CDR3 length: 16 amino acids. Looked up from germline, CDR1 is SGDLS and CDR2 is YYNGEE. V shed 3 bases, J shed 0 bases, and the junction held 5 bases outside the gene matches. The CDR3 here is CASSGPSGSSYNEQFF. The CDR3 coding sequence is TGTGCCAGCAGCGGGCCCAGCGGGAGCTCCTACAATGAGCAGTTCTTC.

The J gene is TRBJ2-7, the V gene TRBV10-3; possibly TRBD2 for D (5 bases). CDR1 and CDR2 (germline): ENHRY, SYGVKD. V was shortened by 3 bases and J by 0 bases, with 6 bases between the two germline ends. The CDR3 consists of 13 residues. The CDR3 nucleotides read TGTGCCATCAGTGAAGCGGTCTCCTACGAGCAGTACTTC. This encodes CAISEAVSYEQYF.

This clone was seen only a few times. The chain joins TRBV2 to TRBJ1-2; TRBD1 is a possible D gene (5 bases). The CDR3 is made up of 11 amino acids. V lost 9 bases to trimming and J lost 6 bases, with 11 bases between them. The germline V gene encodes CDR1 SNHLY and CDR2 FYNNEI. The CDR3 region is CASTGGNGYTF. CDR3 nucleotide sequence: TGTGCCAGTACAGGAGGAAATGGCTACACCTTC.

The V and J genes are TRBV4-2 and TRBJ2-1; D may correspond to TRBD1 or TRBD2 (5 bases each). The CDR3 is 13 residues long. Germline assignment: CDR1 LGHNA and CDR2 YNFKEQ. V lost 3 bases to trimming and J lost 15 bases, with 18 bases between them. The CDR3 loop is CASSQRLGPEWFF. The CDR3 DNA is TGTGCCAGCAGCCAGCGTTTGGGACCCGAGTGGTTCTTC.

The rearrangement links TRBV2 to TRBJ1-1, with 10 bases identical to TRBD1. The CDR3 consists of 14 residues. Germline CDR1 is SNHLY and CDR2 is FYNNEI. V was pared by 5 bases and J by 3 bases, with 3 bases of the junction left unmatched. The CDR3 spells CASSRQGADTEAFF. The CDR3 DNA is TGTGCCAGCAGTAGACAGGGGGCGGACACTGAAGCTTTCTTT.

This chain connects TRBV30 to TRBJ1-5; TRBD1 might be the D (5 bases). V was trimmed by 0 bases and J by 2 bases, leaving 11 bases between them. The CDR3 runs to 15 residues. Germline assignment: CDR1 GTSNPN and CDR2 SVGIG (reference sequence). CDR3 protein: CAWSVGTLGNQPQHF. The CDR3 DNA sequence: TGTGCCTGGAGTGTTGGGACCTTGGGCAATCAGCCCCAGCATTTT.

The chain links TRBV30 to TRBJ2-1, with D unclear. CDR1 and CDR2 from the germline V gene are GTSNPN and SVGIG (reference sequence). Trimming removed 3 bases at V and 0 bases at J, with 12 bases between. This CDR3 has 15 amino acids. CDR3 sequence: CAWSPLGRSYNEQFF. Written as DNA, the CDR3 is TGTGCCTGGAGCCCACTTGGACGCTCCTACAATGAGCAGTTCTTC. Full variable domain (outside the CDR3, taken from reference TRBV30 and TRBJ2-1): SQTIHQWPATLVQPVGSPLSLECTVEGTSNPNLYWYRQAAGRGLQLLFYSVGIGQISSEVPQNLSASRPQDRQFILSSKKLLLSDSGFYLCAWSPLGRSYNEQFFGPGTRLTVL.